The 18 T cell receptor beta chains below all came from one sample that was sequenced in a study of Graves' ophthalmopathy and Graves' hyperthyroidism. Beta-chain TCR CDR3 regions were amplified from RNA transcripts. First-round RT-PCR employed HTBI primers, with a second-round multiplex PCR after it. TCRdb fed the multiplex PCR reads into MiXCR, producing one record per CDR3 protein. Of 740,000 or so distinct CDR3 sequences in the sample, around 40% are singletons; the top ten hold 40% to 55%. The sequenced material came from peripheral blood. The source is an adult man with Graves' ophthalmopathy.

This chain uses TRBV5-8 with TRBJ2-7; D possibly corresponds to TRBD2 (5 bases). The ends were cut back, 3 bases at V and 1 base at J, with 8 bases in the middle. Germline V gene sequence: CDR1 SGHTS, CDR2 YDEGEE. The CDR3 contains 13 residues. CDR3 loop: CASSSDFSYEQYF. CDR3 bases: TGTGCCAGCAGCTCGGACTTTTCCTACGAGCAGTACTTC. The full variable domain, its missing parts supplied by reference TRBV5-8 and TRBJ2-7, is EAGVTQSPTHLIKTRGQQATLRCSPISGHTSVYWYQQALGLGLQFLLWYDEGEERNRGNFPPRFSGRQFPNYSSELNVNALELEDSALYLCASSSDFSYEQYFGPGTRLTVT.

The gene calls are TRBV5-4 and TRBJ2-2; 9 positions agree with TRBD1. This CDR3 has 16 residues. The J segment lost 4 bases and the V segment lost 3 bases, leaving 7 bases of the junction unmatched. Looked up from germline, CDR1 is SGHNT and CDR2 is YYREEE (reference sequence). The DNA for the CDR3 is TGTGCCAGCAGCTCCCGGACAGGGGCTTCCACCGGGGAGCTGTTTTTT. Protein sequence: CASSSRTGASTGELFF.

The V gene is TRBV15, the J gene TRBJ2-2; 7 nucleotides line up with TRBD2. CDR3 length: 16 residues. Germline V CDR1 and CDR2: LNHNV, YYDKDF (reference sequence). Trimming at V came to 5 bases and at J to 4 bases, leaving 10 bases not matched to a gene. The CDR3 reads CATSEGLGLGTGELFF. DNA of the CDR3: TGTGCCACCAGCGAAGGACTAGGGCTGGGCACCGGGGAGCTGTTTTTT.

This clonotype was detected many times. The chain has TRBV29-1 and TRBJ1-2; no definite D call. The CDR3 runs 11 residues. V was pared by 5 bases and J by 6 bases, with 10 bases between. Germline CDR1 reads SQVTM; CDR2 reads ANQGSEA. The CDR3 protein is CSVLGSDGYTF. CDR3 nucleotides: TGCAGCGTTCTAGGGTCGGATGGCTACACCTTC. The full variable domain, completed using reference TRBV29-1 and TRBJ1-2, is SAVISQKPSRDICQRGTSLTIQCQVDSQVTMMFWYRQQPGQSLTLIATANQGSEATYESGFVIDKFPISRPNLTFSTLTVSNMSPEDSSIYLCSVLGSDGYTFGSGTRLTVV.

The chain carries TRBV5-1 and TRBJ2-3; possibly TRBD1 or TRBD2 for D (6 bases each). The CDR3 length is 16 residues. Deletions cut 4 bases from V and 4 bases from J, with 19 bases between. CDR1 SGHRS and CDR2 YFSETQ come from the germline V gene. CDR3 in amino acids: CASSPAGHSRADTQYF. In DNA form, the CDR3 reads TGCGCCAGCAGCCCCGCGGGACATTCGAGGGCAGATACGCAGTATTTT. The variable domain in full, with the rest retrieved from reference TRBV5-1 and TRBJ2-3, is KAGVTQTPRYLIKTRGQQVTLSCSPISGHRSVSWYQQTPGQGLQFLFEYFSETQRNKGNFPGRFSGRQFSNSRSEMNVSTLELGDSALYLCASSPAGHSRADTQYFGPGTRLTVL.

V is TRBV7-9 and J is TRBJ2-2, with unresolved D. The CDR3 totals 13 residues. The germline V gene has CDR1 SEHNR and CDR2 FQNEAQ (reference sequence). The germline V and J ends were trimmed by 10 bases and 1 base, with 10 bases remaining between them. Here the CDR3 DNA reads TGTGCCACGACAACACAGAACACCGGGGAGCTGTTTTTT. Protein product: CATTTQNTGELFF.

Regarding this clonotype: A much larger clone lies a single base off, so this may be a read error. The chain employs TRBV7-9 and TRBJ2-7, with 7 bases that match TRBD1. Per germline, CDR1 SEHNR and CDR2 FQNEAQ (reference sequence). The CDR3 has 13 amino acids. The CDR3 region has the DNA TGTGCCAGCAGTGGACAGGATTCCTACGGGCAGTACTTC. Its protein product is CASSGQDSYGQYF.

The rearrangement uses TRBV20-1 and TRBJ1-5; no clear D gene. With 3 bases removed from V and 3 bases from J, the gap between germline ends came to 9 bases. Germline assignment: CDR1 DFQATT and CDR2 SNEGSKA (reference sequence). The CDR3 has 13 amino acids. The CDR3 region has the DNA TGCAGTGCTAGTAATCCAGACAATCAGCCCCAGCATTTT. Its translation is CSASNPDNQPQHF.

This clonotype occurred a few times. This sequence joins TRBV7-2 and TRBJ2-5, with 8 bases fitting TRBD2. Unmatched junction bases numbered 8, after V lost 4 bases and J lost 1 base. The CDR3 extends over 16 amino acids. Germline CDR1 is SGHTA and CDR2 is FQGNSA. The CDR3 DNA reads TGTGCCAGCAGCTCCCCGGGCGGGGGGTCCCAAGAGACCCAGTACTTC. Translation gives CASSSPGGGSQETQYF.

The rearrangement uses TRBV15 and TRBJ1-5; 10 bases are shared with TRBD1. Germline V gene sequence: CDR1 LNHNV, CDR2 YYDKDF (reference sequence). V was clipped by 3 bases and J by 6 bases; unmatched bases: 8. This CDR3 contains 16 residues. CDR3 in amino acids: CATSRQDRGGLQPQHF. The CDR3 coding sequence is TGTGCCACCAGCAGGCAGGACAGGGGGGGCCTTCAGCCCCAGCATTTT.

This clonotype was counted at least ten times. The chain links TRBV20-1 to TRBJ1-6; 8 bases line up with TRBD1. Germline CDR1 and CDR2: DFQATT and SNEGSKA (reference sequence). V lost 7 bases, J lost 6 bases, and 5 bases stayed unmatched. The length of the CDR3 is 13 residues. CDR3 region: CSVQGAANSPLHF. In DNA, the CDR3 is TGCAGTGTTCAGGGGGCGGCTAATTCACCCCTCCACTTT.

The chain joins TRBV24-1 to TRBJ1-1, with D possibly matching TRBD1 (6 bases). The germline V and J ends were trimmed by 4 bases and 7 bases, with 24 bases remaining between them. The CDR3 has 17 residues. Germline assignment: CDR1 KGHDR and CDR2 SFDVKD. The CDR3 loop is CATSDPGTSGQLSEAFF. The CDR3 DNA follows: TGTGCCACCAGTGACCCCGGGACTAGCGGACAGTTAAGTGAAGCTTTCTTT.

V gene TRBV9 combines with J gene TRBJ2-2; perhaps D is TRBD1 or TRBD2 (5 bases each). The CDR3 contains 15 residues. Trimming shortened V by 4 bases and J by 0 bases, and 10 bases separated the two germline ends. Germline CDR1 is SGDLS and CDR2 is YYNGEE. The chain's CDR3 is CASSPGHTNTGELFF. The CDR3 DNA reads as TGTGCCAGCAGCCCGGGGCACACGAACACCGGGGAGCTGTTTTTT. Supplemented by reference TRBV9 and TRBJ2-2, the full variable domain reads DSGVTQTPKHLITATGQRVTLRCSPRSGDLSVYWYQQSLDQGLQFLIQYYNGEERAKGNILERFSAQQFPDLHSELNLSSLELGDSALYFCASSPGHTNTGELFFGEGSRLTVL.

This clonotype has at least ten counts. This chain uses TRBV7-8 with TRBJ1-1; TRBD1 is a possible D gene (5 bases). The ends were cut back, 8 bases at V and 1 base at J, with 14 bases in the middle. The CDR3 covers 14 residues. The germline V gene encodes CDR1 SGHVS and CDR2 FQNEAQ. CDR3 protein: CASLPGRANTEAFF. The CDR3 nucleotides are TGTGCCAGCCTGCCGGGACGGGCGAACACTGAAGCTTTCTTT.

This clonotype showed up many times. The rearrangement links TRBV10-3 to TRBJ1-2, with 8 bases matching TRBD1. The CDR3 contains 15 residues. Germline values: CDR1 ENHRY, CDR2 SYGVKD. With 0 bases clipped from V and 3 bases from J, the junction kept 3 bases outside the gene matches. For the CDR3, the DNA is TGTGCCATCAGTGAGTCTCAGGGGGCTGACTATGGCTACACCTTC. Its translation: CAISESQGADYGYTF.

This clonotype showed up many times. This chain connects TRBV7-2 to TRBJ2-5, with 8 positions matching TRBD2. The CDR3 covers 15 residues. Losses at the gene ends were 5 bases for V and 6 bases for J; bases not matched to a gene: 11. Germline CDR1 reads SGHTA; CDR2 reads FQGNSA. DNA for the CDR3: TGTGCCAGCAGCACTCGGGGGGGCCTCCAGCAGACCCAGTACTTC. Residues: CASSTRGGLQQTQYF. The full variable domain, rest sourced from reference TRBV7-2 and TRBJ2-5, is GAGVSQSPSNKVTEKGKDVELRCDPISGHTALYWYRQSLGQGLEFLIYFQGNSAPDKSGLPSDRFSAERTGGSVSTLTIQRTQQEDSAVYLCASSTRGGLQQTQYFGPGTRLLVL.

This clonotype showed up just a few times. The CDR3 loop is CASSIWRMNTEAFF. The CDR3, as DNA: TGTGCCAGTAGTATATGGCGGATGAACACTGAAGCTTTCTTT. This rearrangement joins TRBV19 to TRBJ1-1; D is undetermined. Per the germline V gene, CDR1 is LNHDA and CDR2 is SQIVND (reference sequence). Trimming stripped 2 bases from V and 0 bases from J, with 7 bases between. The CDR3 extends over 14 amino acids.

The chain couples TRBV2 to TRBJ1-2, with D possibly being TRBD1 (6 bases). The CDR3 extends over 14 amino acids. The germline V gene encodes CDR1 SNHLY and CDR2 FYNNEI. Deletions cut 5 bases from V and 7 bases from J, with 17 bases between. The DNA for the CDR3 is TGTGCCAGCAGTTCCTACAGGGAAAGGGGTGGCTACACCTTC. Its translation: CASSSYRERGGYTF.